A selection of T cell receptor beta chains follows, all from one sample in a study of T cell changes during pregnancy in multiple sclerosis. Sequencing used immunoSEQ multiplex PCR; TCRdb keeps in-frame clones, though not all of them. This table holds more than 55,000 clones, around nine tenths found once. This specimen consisted of CD4+ T cells from peripheral blood mononuclear cells, obtained in the third trimester of pregnancy. The receptors here all came from a female donor with multiple sclerosis, enrolled in a pregnancy study. CDR3s include the opening cysteine and the closing phenylalanine or tryptophan. D genes are given only for firm matches. Size tells how often a clone was seen (once, few, many) or the class of an expanded clone, and some rows leave it out.

TRBV7-3	.	TRBD2	TRBJ2-1	CASSPFSVAGGQNEQFF	TGTGCCAGCAGCCCCTTTTCGGTAGCGGGGGGGCAGAATGAGCAGTTCTTC
TRBV27	.	TRBD2	TRBJ2-7	CASSTREDRYEQYF	TGTGCCAGCAGTACCCGGGAGGACCGCTACGAGCAGTACTTC
TRBV7-9	once	TRBD2	TRBJ2-1	CASRLAGDSYNEQFF	TGTGCCAGCAGATTAGCGGGAGATTCGTACAATGAGCAGTTCTTC
TRBV27	.	TRBD1	TRBJ1-6	CASSFNRGSYNSPLHF	TGTGCCAGCAGTTTCAACAGGGGCTCCTATAATTCACCCCTCCACTTT
TRBV7-3	.	.	TRBJ1-1	CASSFGGVNTEAFF	TGTGCCAGCAGCTTTGGGGGGGTGAACACTGAAGCTTTCTTT
TRBV15	.	TRBD2	TRBJ2-2	CATSRDGTSGGAGTGELFF	TGTGCCACCAGCAGAGATGGGACTAGCGGGGGGGCGGGCACCGGGGAGCTGTTTTTT
TRBV12-5	.	.	TRBJ1-5	CASGLGQFSNQPQHF	TGTGCTAGTGGTTTGGGGCAGTTTAGCAATCAGCCCCAGCATTTT
TRBV28	.	.	TRBJ2-7	CASSGPRGEQYF	TGTGCCAGCAGTGGCCCCCGAGGCGAGCAGTACTTC
TRBV19	.	.	TRBJ2-5	CASSRRPGLQETQYF	TGTGCCAGTAGTCGGAGACCAGGGCTCCAAGAGACCCAGTACTTC
TRBV18	.	TRBD2	TRBJ2-1	CASSRAGVQYNEQFF	TGTGCCAGCTCCCGAGCGGGGGTTCAGTACAATGAGCAGTTCTTC
TRBV18	.	TRBD1	TRBJ1-1	CASSGTGGDTEAFF	TGTGCCAGCTCCGGGACAGGGGGGGACACTGAAGCTTTCTTT
TRBV18	.	.	TRBJ2-2	CASSPWGRQANTGELFF	TGTGCCAGCTCACCATGGGGACGACAGGCGAACACCGGGGAGCTGTTTTTT
TRBV5-1	.	TRBD2	TRBJ2-2	CASSQLASNTGELFF	TGCGCCAGCAGCCAACTAGCGTCGAACACCGGGGAGCTGTTTTTT
TRBV4-2	.	TRBD2	TRBJ2-2	CASSQSGRASGTGELFF	TGTGCCAGCAGCCAAAGCGGGAGGGCCTCGGGCACCGGGGAGCTGTTTTTT
TRBV2	.	TRBD1	TRBJ1-1	CASSMRQGDTEAFF	TGTGCCAGCAGTATGAGACAGGGAGACACTGAAGCTTTCTTT
TRBV6-5	.	.	TRBJ1-2	CASRSPRVYGYTF	TGTGCCAGCAGATCCCCGAGGGTCTATGGCTACACCTTC
TRBV9	.	.	TRBJ1-2	CASSVNGHLSGYTF	TGTGCCAGCAGCGTAAACGGACATCTCAGCGGCTACACCTTC
TRBV5-5	.	TRBD2	TRBJ2-3	CASSPAQRGGIGTQYF	TGTGCCAGCAGCCCTGCCCAGCGGGGGGGCATAGGCACGCAGTATTTT
TRBV18	.	.	TRBJ1-5	CASSSDSNQPQHF	TGTGCCAGCTCAAGCGACAGCAATCAGCCCCAGCATTTT
TRBV7-2	.	TRBD2	TRBJ2-2	CASSLSSGSAVAELFF	TGTGCCAGCAGCTTAAGTAGCGGGAGCGCCGTAGCGGAGCTGTTTTTT
TRBV19	.	.	TRBJ2-5	CASSSWGREQETQYF	TGTGCCAGTAGTAGTTGGGGCCGGGAGCAAGAGACCCAGTACTTC
TRBV30	.	TRBD1	TRBJ1-2	CAWSVQGGYTF	TGTGCCTGGAGTGTACAGGGGGGCTACACCTTC
TRBV2	few	.	TRBJ1-1	CASEGGNTEAFF	TGTGCCAGTGAAGGCGGGAACACTGAAGCTTTCTTT
TRBV14	.	TRBD2	TRBJ2-1	CASSQDPGTSGNAWDNEQFF	TGTGCCAGCAGCCAAGACCCCGGGACTAGCGGGAACGCTTGGGACAATGAGCAGTTCTTC
TRBV13	few	TRBD1	TRBJ2-3	CASSLFLRSSRDSPEEDTQYF	TGTGCCAGCAGCTTATTCCTCCGAAGTAGTCGGGACAGTCCTGAGGAAGATACGCAGTATTTT
TRBV6-6	.	.	TRBJ1-1	CASSSIAGSEAFF	TGTGCCAGCAGTTCTATTGCGGGATCAGAAGCTTTCTTT
TRBV18	.	TRBD1	TRBJ2-6	CASSPGQGANVLTF	TGTGCCAGCTCACCGGGACAGGGGGCCAACGTCCTGACTTTC
TRBV7-2	.	.	TRBJ1-6	CASSLDSAILVNSPLHF	TGTGCCAGCAGCTTAGACAGTGCCATACTTGTTAATTCACCCCTCCACTTT
TRBV7-9	.	.	TRBJ2-7	CASSSHYEQYF	TGTGCCAGCAGCTCCCATTACGAGCAGTACTTC
TRBV10-1	.	.	TRBJ2-7	CATSRTDFSYEQYF	TGCGCCACCTCCAGGACAGATTTCTCCTACGAGCAGTACTTC
TRBV7-6	.	TRBD2	TRBJ2-2	CASSLLTSGGVRGTGELFF	TGTGCCAGCAGCCTACTGACTAGCGGGGGGGTTCGGGGCACCGGGGAGCTGTTTTTT
TRBV6-6	.	.	TRBJ1-4	CASSQSAVREKLFF	TGTGCCAGCAGTCAATCAGCGGTGAGAGAAAAACTGTTTTTT
TRBV7-9	.	.	TRBJ2-7	CASSPTANEQYF	TGTGCCAGCAGCCCGACTGCGAACGAGCAGTACTTC
TRBV29-1	.	TRBD2	TRBJ2-1	CSVGLLAGGNEQFF	TGCAGCGTTGGTCTACTAGCGGGAGGGAATGAGCAGTTCTTC
TRBV2	.	.	TRBJ1-1	CASSERWNTEAFF	TGTGCCAGCAGTGAGAGGTGGAACACTGAAGCTTTCTTT
TRBV4-2	.	TRBD1	TRBJ1-2	CASSPGTGPLNYGYTF	TGTGCCAGCAGCCCCGGGACAGGGCCGCTAAACTATGGCTACACCTTC
TRBV11-1	.	.	TRBJ2-7	CASSLDYLYEQYF	TGTGCCAGCAGCTTAGACTACCTGTACGAGCAGTACTTC
TRBV30	.	TRBD1	TRBJ2-7	CAWNPGQGPYEQYF	TGTGCCTGGAATCCGGGACAGGGACCCTACGAGCAGTACTTC
TRBV10-3	.	.	TRBJ2-2	CAISPDAQGLLTGELFF	TGTGCCATCAGTCCCGATGCCCAGGGCCTTCTGACCGGGGAGCTGTTTTTT
TRBV7-9	.	.	TRBJ1-3	CASSRSTQDGNTIYF	TGTGCCAGCAGCCGGTCAACACAGGACGGAAACACCATATATTTT
TRBV7-6	.	.	TRBJ1-5	CASSIQRDQPQHF	TGTGCCAGCAGCATACAGAGGGATCAGCCCCAGCATTTT
TRBV7-2	once	TRBD2	TRBJ2-1	CASSLVPSGKTEQFF	TGTGCCAGCAGCTTAGTGCCTAGCGGGAAGACAGAGCAGTTCTTC
TRBV18	.	TRBD1	TRBJ2-3	CASSPDRGSDTQYF	TGTGCCAGCTCACCGGACAGGGGATCAGATACGCAGTATTTT
TRBV11-1	.	.	TRBJ1-1	CASSYRGGNTEAFF	TGTGCCAGCAGCTACCGAGGGGGGAACACTGAAGCTTTCTTT
TRBV10-3	.	.	TRBJ2-4	CAISESKGGLAKNIQYF	TGTGCCATCAGTGAGTCGAAAGGGGGATTAGCCAAAAACATTCAGTACTTC
TRBV27	.	TRBD1	TRBJ1-2	CASSWSTGTENGYTF	TGTGCCAGCAGTTGGTCGACAGGGACGGAGAATGGCTACACCTTC
TRBV15	.	TRBD1	TRBJ1-3	CATSRKGQGQGNTIYF	TGTGCCACCAGCAGGAAGGGACAGGGGCAAGGAAACACCATATATTTT
TRBV29-1	.	.	TRBJ2-7	CSVEVAGSYEQYF	TGCAGCGTCGAGGTGGCCGGTTCTTACGAGCAGTACTTC
TRBV27	.	.	TRBJ1-2	CASSLLGQTYGYTF	TGTGCCAGCAGTTTATTGGGGCAGACCTATGGCTACACCTTC
TRBV14	once	.	TRBJ1-2	CASSRVTPNYGYTF	TGTGCCAGCAGCCGAGTGACACCGAACTATGGCTACACCTTC
TRBV7-3	.	.	TRBJ2-1	CASSLRGGEQFF	TGTGCCAGCAGCTTAAGAGGGGGTGAGCAGTTCTTC
TRBV5-4	.	TRBD2	TRBJ2-4	CASSFSSLSSGRGYNIQYF	TGTGCCAGCAGCTTTTCGTCTCTGTCTAGCGGGAGGGGCTATAACATTCAGTACTTC
TRBV27	.	.	TRBJ1-1	CASSFKGQNTEAFF	TGTGCCAGCAGTTTCAAGGGACAGAACACTGAAGCTTTCTTT
TRBV4-1	.	.	TRBJ2-5	CASSQDHLGETQYF	TGCGCCAGCAGCCAAGACCACCTTGGCGAGACCCAGTACTTC
TRBV11-2	.	.	TRBJ2-3	CASSPLSDTQYF	TGTGCCAGCAGCCCCTTATCAGATACGCAGTATTTT